These 26 T cell receptor beta chains were sequenced from one sample in a study of post-analysis software for immune sequencing data (dated by TCRdb to about 2015). Study-level results and caveats: Significantly higher frequencies in patients than in controls were found for a handful of TRBV segments, including TRBV5-6, TRBV5-1 and TRBV20-1.

Their cognate antigens are unknown. The protocol used for the library was PCR. The sequencing machine was an Illumina HiSeq 2500. Unique molecular identifiers were incorporated into TCR beta cDNA libraries to reduce PCR and sequencing biases. The public sequencing data were trimmed at Q25 with fastp and processed into clonotypes with MiXCR by TCRdb, which kept only in-frame beta chains. When rows share a CDR3 protein, they turn into one entry using the most common DNA and genes. A total of about 540,000 distinct CDR3 sequences appear in this sample, roughly 34% of them only once. The ten top clones hold 4.5% to 7.5% of the sample. Sequencing was carried out using blood. Receptors originate from a girl younger than 18 with multiple sclerosis.

The chain joins TRBV3-1 to TRBJ1-1; 7 bases agree with TRBD1. Losses at the gene ends were 1 base for V and 6 bases for J; bases not matched to a gene: 5. There are 14 residues in the CDR3. Germline values: CDR1 LGHDT, CDR2 YNNKEL (reference sequence). The CDR3 DNA follows: TGTGCCAGCAGCCAAGCCCACAGGGGCGCTGAAGCTTTCTTT. Translation gives CASSQAHRGAEAFF.

This chain uses TRBV12-3 or TRBV12-4 with TRBJ1-5; no clear D gene. Trimming cost V 2 bases and J 0 bases, with 11 bases left between them. CDR3 size: 16 residues. The CDR3 here is CASSLLAGPSNQPQHF. The CDR3 DNA reads as TGTGCCAGCAGTTTATTGGCCGGCCCTAGCAATCAGCCCCAGCATTTT.

This clonotype has a single count. CDR3 amino acids: CASKDREEKLFF. In DNA form, the CDR3 reads TGTGCCAGCAAGGACAGGGAGGAAAAACTGTTTTTT. This sequence joins TRBV5-6 and TRBJ1-4; 8 bases agree with TRBD1. The V gene's germline CDR1 is SGHDT and CDR2 YYEEEE. J was trimmed by 8 bases and V by 6 bases; bases with no gene match: 3. The CDR3 is 12 amino acids.

This clonotype was counted only a few times. The gene calls are TRBV11-2 and TRBJ2-5; D is perhaps TRBD1 or TRBD2 (5 bases each). The CDR3 totals 15 residues. The V and J ends lost 1 base and 5 bases respectively, with 14 bases between them. Germline V gene lookup returns CDR1 SGHAT and CDR2 FQNNGV. The CDR3 spells CASSLGGTPSETQYF. CDR3 nucleotide sequence: TGTGCCAGCAGCTTAGGAGGGACGCCTAGCGAGACCCAGTACTTC.

The chain employs TRBV6-6 and TRBJ2-7; no firm D call. CDR1 and CDR2 from the germline V gene are MNHNY and SVGAGI (reference sequence). Trimming pared 1 base from V and 2 bases from J, leaving 9 bases between. The CDR3 extends over 14 amino acids. In DNA, the CDR3 is TGTGCCAGCAGTTACTTAAAGGGAACCTACGAGCAGTACTTC. Its protein is CASSYLKGTYEQYF.

This rearrangement joins TRBV11-2 to TRBJ2-3; 14 bases are a match to TRBD2. Losses at the gene ends were 1 base for V and 1 base for J; bases not matched to a gene: 4. CDR1 and CDR2 (germline): SGHAT, FQNNGV. This CDR3 has 18 residues. For the CDR3, the DNA is TGTGCCAGCAGCTTAGCTCCGGGACTAGCGGGGGGCACAGATACGCAGTATTTT. Translation gives CASSLAPGLAGGTDTQYF. Full variable domain (remainder filled in from reference TRBV11-2 and TRBJ2-3): EAGVAQSPRYKIIEKRQSVAFWCNPISGHATLYWYQQILGQGPKLLIQFQNNGVVDDSQLPKDRFSAERLKGVDSTLKIQPAKLEDSAVYLCASSLAPGLAGGTDTQYFGPGTRLTVL.

Comment on this clonotype: At one end, the junction sequence differs from germline, possibly due to a read error. This chain links TRBV5-1 with TRBJ2-1; no definite D call. CDR1 SGHRS and CDR2 YFSETQ come from the germline V gene. There are 12 residues in the CDR3. For the CDR3, the DNA is TGCGCCAACAGCTTGAGGATTAATGAGCAGTTCTTC. Translated, it gives CANSLRINEQFF.

The chain is built from TRBV20-1 and TRBJ1-1; TRBD1 aligns across 9 bases. The V and J ends lost 0 bases and 1 base, in that order; junction bases with no gene match: 6. The CDR3 sequence is 16 residues long. Germline lookup yields CDR1 DFQATT and CDR2 SNEGSKA (reference sequence). The CDR3 sequence is CSARERGQGGNTEAFF. The CDR3 nucleotides read TGCAGTGCTAGAGAAAGGGGACAGGGAGGGAACACTGAAGCTTTCTTT.

In its sample, this clonotype was seen a few times. The genes are TRBV20-1 and TRBJ2-5; 7 nucleotides align to TRBD2. The length of the CDR3 is 13 residues. Germline loops: CDR1 DFQATT, CDR2 SNEGSKA (reference sequence). The CDR3 DNA reads as TGCAGCCGGTTCGGGAGGCCAGGAGAGACCCAGTACTTC. As protein: CSRFGRPGETQYF.

The chain couples TRBV20-1 to TRBJ1-6; tentatively, D is TRBD1 (5 bases). Germline V gene lookup returns CDR1 DFQATT and CDR2 SNEGSKA (reference sequence). The CDR3 runs to 16 residues. Deletions cut 0 bases from V and 8 bases from J, with 17 bases between. The CDR3 region is CSARDLAGGSDSPLHF. CDR3 sequence (DNA): TGCAGTGCTAGAGATTTGGCCGGGGGTTCGGATTCACCCCTCCACTTT.

This chain joins TRBV13 and TRBJ2-7; a weak D match, TRBD1 (6 bases). The CDR3 runs 15 residues. Germline CDR1 and CDR2: PRHDT and FYEKMQ (reference sequence). V lost 3 bases to trimming and J lost 0 bases, with 12 bases between them. The CDR3 loop reads CASSFQGGSSYEQYF. For the CDR3, the DNA is TGTGCCAGCAGCTTCCAAGGGGGAAGCTCCTACGAGCAGTACTTC.

This clonotype was found a few times. V usage is TRBV28 and J usage is TRBJ2-7; TRBD1 or TRBD2 may be the D gene (5 bases each). The V end lost 7 bases, the J end lost 4 bases, and 17 bases lay between the germline ends. The CDR3 consists of 14 residues. CDR1 is MDHEN and CDR2 is SYDVKM in the germline V gene. CDR3 sequence reads: CASNSGTVYYEQYF. DNA of the CDR3: TGTGCCAGCAACTCCGGGACGGTATATTACGAGCAGTACTTC.

The chain combines TRBV7-9 with TRBJ2-7; D not resolved. V gave up 1 base and J gave up 6 bases, with 7 bases separating them. The V gene's germline CDR1 is SEHNR and CDR2 FQNEAQ (reference sequence). The length of the CDR3 is 12 residues. CDR3 residues: CASSLEASEQYF. CDR3 bases: TGTGCCAGCAGCTTAGAGGCATCCGAGCAGTACTTC.

The J gene is TRBJ1-2, the V gene TRBV6-5; D ambiguous. The CDR3 loop spans 15 amino acids. Germline V lookup: CDR1 MNHEY, CDR2 SVGAGI. Trimming left V 2 bases short and J 7 bases short, with 17 bases between. CDR3 DNA: TGTGCCAGCAGTTACCGATCGGGCAGCCTGGGTGGCTACACCTTC. It is translated as CASSYRSGSLGGYTF.

This clonotype occurred a few times. The chain has TRBV29-1 and TRBJ2-7; tentatively, D is TRBD1 (6 bases). Deletions cut 3 bases from V and 5 bases from J, with 8 bases between. Germline values: CDR1 SQVTM, CDR2 ANQGSEA. The CDR3 loop spans 11 amino acids. The CDR3 nucleotides are TGCAGCGTTGAGCAGGGGAACGAGCAGTACTTC. Translated: CSVEQGNEQYF.

This clonotype has just a few counts. The chain recombines TRBV6-1 with TRBJ2-5; maybe TRBD1 (5 bases). CDR3 length: 14 amino acids. CDR1 MNHNS and CDR2 SASEGT come from the germline V gene. The V and J ends lost 3 bases and 5 bases respectively, with 13 bases between them. The CDR3: CASSDVRGSETQYF. CDR3 bases: TGTGCCAGCAGTGATGTTAGGGGATCCGAGACCCAGTACTTC.

This rearrangement joins TRBV6-6 to TRBJ1-4, with D unresolved. V lost 8 bases and J 2 bases, leaving 12 bases between the germline ends. The CDR3 is 14 amino acids. Germline-derived CDR1 and CDR2 are MNHNY and SVGAGI (reference sequence). The CDR3, as DNA: TGTGCCAGCGGCCAAGCAGCGACTAATGAAAAACTGTTTTTT. This translates into CASGQAATNEKLFF.

This clonotype was seen more than once but under ten times. V gene TRBV6-2 or TRBV6-3 combines with J gene TRBJ2-5, with D possibly TRBD2 on 5 matching bases. The ends were cut back, 2 bases at V and 5 bases at J, with 12 bases in the middle. The length of the CDR3 is 14 residues. The germline gives CDR1 MNHEY, CDR2 SVGEGT. CDR3 amino acids: CASSYDLAWETQYF. CDR3 DNA: TGTGCCAGCAGTTACGATCTAGCATGGGAGACCCAGTACTTC.

This chain connects TRBV6-1 to TRBJ2-7, with 7 positions matching TRBD1. The CDR3 length is 12 residues. V dropped 10 bases and J dropped 3; count of bases not matched to a gene: 6. Per the germline V gene, CDR1 is MNHNS and CDR2 is SASEGT. The CDR3 sequence is CATQGDLYEQYF. CDR3 nucleotides: TGTGCCACCCAGGGGGACCTCTACGAGCAGTACTTC.

This clonotype has a handful of counts. The V and J genes are TRBV20-1 and TRBJ2-7; D is unresolved. V gave up 2 bases and J gave up 1 base, with 21 bases separating them. Per the germline V gene, CDR1 is DFQATT and CDR2 is SNEGSKA (reference sequence). The CDR3 totals 17 residues. DNA of the CDR3: TGCAGTGCTAGAATGGCCCTAGATTCATGGTATTCCTACGAGCAGTACTTC. Amino acids: CSARMALDSWYSYEQYF.

This clonotype appeared a few times. At one boundary the junction diverges from the germline segment, which might be a read error. The CDR3 is CAGSNTGTGKFF. The CDR3 region has the DNA TGTGCCGGCAGCAACACCGGGACAGGCAAGTTCTTC. The V and J genes are TRBV7-9 and TRBJ2-1; 8 positions match TRBD1. The CDR3 spans 12 residues. Germline V gene sequence: CDR1 SEHNR, CDR2 FQNEAQ (reference sequence). Using reference TRBV7-9 and TRBJ2-1 for the parts outside the CDR3, the full variable domain is DTGVSQNPRHKITKRGQNVTFRCDPISEHNRLYWYRQTLGQGPEFLTYFQNEAQLEKSRLLSDRFSAERPKGSFSTLEIQRTEQGDSAMYLCAGSNTGTGKFFGPGTRLTVL.

The V gene is TRBV20-1, the J gene TRBJ1-5, with D perhaps matching TRBD1 (5 bases). V was clipped by 6 bases and J by 7 bases, with 13 bases between them. Looked up from germline, CDR1 is DFQATT and CDR2 is SNEGSKA (reference sequence). The CDR3 has 12 residues. The CDR3 loop reads CSAWGGNQPQHF. CDR3 coding DNA: TGCAGTGCATGGGGGGGGAACCAGCCCCAGCATTTT.

This clonotype has a handful of counts. This chain uses TRBV27 with TRBJ1-5; D uncertain. The CDR3 length is 15 residues. Germline CDR1 reads MNHEY; CDR2 reads SMNVEV (reference sequence). Trimming removed 2 bases from V and 0 bases from J, with 8 bases in between. The CDR3 sequence is CASSLRGFSNQPQHF. DNA of the CDR3: TGTGCCAGCAGTTTACGAGGGTTTAGCAATCAGCCCCAGCATTTT.

The table lists this clonotype with a few counts. This rearrangement joins TRBV7-8 to TRBJ2-1; possible D gene TRBD2, 6 bases. The V and J ends lost 1 base and 3 bases respectively, with 10 bases between them. Germline V gene lookup returns CDR1 SGHVS and CDR2 FQNEAQ. The CDR3 has 15 amino acids. The CDR3 loop is CASSLGGGFYNEQFF. For the CDR3, the DNA is TGTGCCAGCAGCTTAGGTGGGGGGTTCTACAATGAGCAGTTCTTC.

This clonotype was found a few times. The J gene is TRBJ2-3, the V gene TRBV2, with 9 bases fitting TRBD2. The CDR3 totals 13 residues. Looked up from germline, CDR1 is SNHLY and CDR2 is FYNNEI. V shed 8 bases and J 3 bases; nucleotides not matched to a gene: 3. CDR3: CASGLAGTDTQYF. The CDR3 region has the DNA TGTGCCAGCGGCCTAGCGGGGACAGATACGCAGTATTTT.

This chain connects TRBV5-6 to TRBJ1-6; 7 bases are shared with TRBD1. CDR1 and CDR2 from the germline V gene are SGHDT and YYEEEE. The CDR3 totals 16 residues. The ends lost 4 bases at V and 9 bases at J; junction bases unmatched: 13. The CDR3 loop is CASSVRRGLRVSPLHF. CDR3 nucleotide sequence: TGTGCCAGCAGCGTCCGGAGGGGGCTAAGGGTTTCACCCCTCCACTTT. Looking up the rest from reference TRBV5-6 and TRBJ1-6 gives the full variable domain: DAGVTQSPTHLIKTRGQQVTLRCSPKSGHDTVSWYQQALGQGPQFIFQYYEEEERQRGNFPDRFSGHQFPNYSSELNVNALLLGDSALYLCASSVRRGLRVSPLHFGNGTRLTVT.